The 10 T cell receptor beta chains presented below share a single source sample, sequenced in a study of T cells in Graves' hyperthyroidism and ophthalmopathy. The TCR beta CDR3 regions underwent amplification using RNA transcripts as the source. TCR CDR3 underwent first-round RT-PCR with the HTBI primer set. MiXCR, applied by TCRdb to the multiplex PCR reads, yields one record per CDR3 protein. In the table there are 500,000 to 600,000 distinct CDR3 sequences, 40% to 50% of which are singletons. Sequences were obtained from peripheral blood or thyroid tissue (not recorded which). Every receptor here comes from an adult woman with Graves' disease, either hyperthyroidism or ophthalmopathy (not recorded which).

V usage is TRBV7-2 and J usage is TRBJ1-2; the match to TRBD1 covers 7 bases. V gave up 5 bases and J gave up 5 bases; unmatched junction bases: 11. The CDR3 loop spans 15 amino acids. The germline CDR1 and CDR2 sequences are SGHTA and FQGNSA. The CDR3 region has the DNA TGTGCCAGCAGCCCCTCGGGACAGCTGGGGTATGGCTACACCTTC. Amino acid sequence: CASSPSGQLGYGYTF. The complete variable domain, with remaining parts taken from reference TRBV7-2 and TRBJ1-2, reads GAGVSQSPSNKVTEKGKDVELRCDPISGHTALYWYRQSLGQGLEFLIYFQGNSAPDKSGLPSDRFSAERTGGSVSTLTIQRTQQEDSAVYLCASSPSGQLGYGYTFGSGTRLTVV.

The chain has TRBV19 and TRBJ2-7; 8 bases match TRBD1. Trimming took 4 bases from V and 2 from J; bases not matched to a gene: 7. CDR1 is LNHDA, CDR2 SQIVND, per germline (reference sequence). The CDR3 loop spans 15 amino acids. The CDR3 loop is CASSTGQGWTYEQYF. The CDR3 region has the DNA TGTGCCAGTAGTACCGGACAGGGTTGGACCTACGAGCAGTACTTC.

Ten or more counts support this clonotype. V usage is TRBV4-2 and J usage is TRBJ1-4; TRBD1 agrees at 9 bases. The V and J ends lost 8 bases and 8 bases, in that order; junction bases with no gene match: 12. CDR1 and CDR2 from the germline V gene are LGHNA and YNFKEQ. The CDR3 sequence is 15 residues long. This CDR3 is CASCTEDRGIEKLFF. CDR3 sequence (DNA): TGTGCCAGCTGCACTGAAGACAGGGGGATCGAAAAACTGTTTTTT.

This sequence joins TRBV9 and TRBJ2-2; D unclear. Germline V gene data show CDR1 as SGDLS and CDR2 as YYNGEE. The length of the CDR3 is 11 residues. The germline V and J ends were trimmed by 3 bases and 8 bases, with 5 bases remaining between them. CDR3 sequence: CASSDAGELFF. In nucleotides, the CDR3 is TGTGCCAGCAGCGACGCAGGGGAGCTGTTTTTT. The complete variable domain, with remaining parts taken from reference TRBV9 and TRBJ2-2, reads DSGVTQTPKHLITATGQRVTLRCSPRSGDLSVYWYQQSLDQGLQFLIQYYNGEERAKGNILERFSAQQFPDLHSELNLSSLELGDSALYFCASSDAGELFFGEGSRLTVL.

V usage is TRBV2 and J usage is TRBJ1-6, with D maybe TRBD1 (5 bases). CDR1 and CDR2 from the germline V gene are SNHLY and FYNNEI. The V and J ends lost 5 bases and 9 bases respectively, with 14 bases between them. The CDR3 extends over 14 amino acids. CDR3 in amino acids: CASSMQGGSSPLHF. The CDR3 DNA reads TGTGCCAGCAGTATGCAGGGTGGGAGTTCACCCCTCCACTTT.

This clonotype was observed a handful of times. This chain joins TRBV7-9 and TRBJ1-1, with D tentatively TRBD1 (6 bases). The CDR3 has 14 residues. V was pared by 5 bases and J by 1 base, with 11 bases between. Germline V CDR1 and CDR2: SEHNR, FQNEAQ (reference sequence). DNA of the CDR3: TGTGCCAGCAGCCGGGACAAATGGAACACTGAAGCTTTCTTT. Translation: CASSRDKWNTEAFF.

This clonotype was recorded a few times. The V gene is TRBV20-1, the J gene TRBJ2-7, with D perhaps matching TRBD1 (5 bases). The V gene's germline CDR1 is DFQATT and CDR2 SNEGSKA (reference sequence). This CDR3 comprises 14 residues. Trimming left V 0 bases short and J 2 bases short, with 11 bases between. The CDR3 region is CSARESGRAYEQYF. CDR3 in DNA: TGCAGTGCTAGAGAATCCGGCAGGGCCTACGAGCAGTACTTC.

V usage is TRBV11-3 and J usage is TRBJ2-5, with D perhaps being TRBD1 or TRBD2 (5 bases each). Trimming took 5 bases from V and 8 from J, leaving 12 bases between them. Germline values: CDR1 SGHNT, CDR2 YENEEA. This CDR3 spans 12 amino acids. CDR3 DNA: TGTGCCAGCAGCGCGTGGGACCTCACCCAGTACTTC. Translated, it gives CASSAWDLTQYF.

This clonotype was recorded at least ten times. The rearrangement uses TRBV20-1 and TRBJ2-7; 8 bases agree with TRBD1. The CDR3 length is 13 residues. Germline CDR1 reads DFQATT; CDR2 reads SNEGSKA (reference sequence). V shed 6 bases, J shed 7 bases, and the junction held 11 bases outside the gene matches. The CDR3 is CSALGQGPVEQYF. As DNA, the CDR3 is TGCAGTGCCCTCGGACAGGGACCTGTAGAGCAGTACTTC.

The chain carries TRBV20-1 and TRBJ1-6; 12 bases match TRBD1. Unmatched junction bases numbered 8, after V lost 6 bases and J lost 14 bases. The CDR3 runs 13 residues. Germline CDR1 reads DFQATT; CDR2 reads SNEGSKA (reference sequence). CDR3: CSAPGTGGMALHF. The CDR3 bases are TGCAGTGCCCCCGGGACAGGGGGCATGGCCCTCCACTTT.